The rows below give T cell receptor beta chains drawn from one sample of a study of shared clonotypes between healthy human individuals. Some clones are missing from TCRdb's copy, which holds only in-frame ones; the method was immunoSEQ multiplex PCR. Of 1,400,000 or so clones in the sample, approximately 98.5% were seen once. The sample was naive CD4+ T cells sorted from blood. Every receptor here comes from a man aged 25-45 years in good health. CDR3s leave out the opening cysteine and the closing phenylalanine or tryptophan.

>16|TRBJ2-6|TRBV29-1
SALDLRAPLSGANVLT
>12|TRBJ2-3|TRBV14
ASARLSLTDTQY
>12|TRBJ2-5|TRBV5-1
ASSLGAGRETQY
>12|TRBJ2-7|TRBV19
ASSRGAGAYEQY
>10|TRBJ2-1|TRBV19
SCGGPYNEQF
>11|TRBJ1-2|TRBV7-9
ASSRTLNYGYT
>15|TRBJ2-3|TRBV7-3
ASSSRPAGGMTDTQY
>14|TRBJ2-1|TRBV5-1
ASSNLFGEGRNEQF
>11|TRBJ2-7|TRBV28
ASSLTVSYEQY
>14|TRBJ1-1|TRBV11-2
ASSLDLSPMNTEAF
>12|TRBJ2-7|TRBV5-4
ASSLVAGVGEQY
>13|TRBJ2-2|TRBV10-3
AASSGLSGTGELF
>15|TRBJ2-1|TRBV10-2
ASSESMGVVPYNEQF
>13|TRBJ1-5|TRBV2
ASTVGQFSNQPQH
>15|TRBJ2-3|TRBV9
ASSVGASHLSRDTQY
>11|TRBJ2-5|TRBV19
ASSILGQETQY